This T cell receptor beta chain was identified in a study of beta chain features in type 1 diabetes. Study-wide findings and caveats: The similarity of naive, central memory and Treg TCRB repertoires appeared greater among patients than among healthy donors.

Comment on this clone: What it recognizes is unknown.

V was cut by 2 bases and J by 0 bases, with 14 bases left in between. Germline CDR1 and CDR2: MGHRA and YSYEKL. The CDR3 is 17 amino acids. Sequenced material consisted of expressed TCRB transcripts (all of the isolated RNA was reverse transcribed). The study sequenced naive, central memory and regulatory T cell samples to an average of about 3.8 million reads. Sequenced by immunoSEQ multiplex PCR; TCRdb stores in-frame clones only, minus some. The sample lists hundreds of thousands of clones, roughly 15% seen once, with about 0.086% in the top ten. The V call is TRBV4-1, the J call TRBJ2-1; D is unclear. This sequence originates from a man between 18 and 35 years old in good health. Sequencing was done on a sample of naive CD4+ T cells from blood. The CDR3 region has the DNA TGCGCCAGCAGCCAACCTCCTGAACAAAGCTCCTACAATGAGCAGTTCTTC. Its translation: CASSQPPEQSSYNEQFF.